This T cell receptor beta chain was captured by sequencing in a study of cytomegalovirus exposure and HLA in healthy donors. As regards this clone: As yet, its antigen is unknown.

General study results and limits: Using the classifier, cytomegalovirus status was reportedly diagnosed with high specificity and sensitivity. In a later analysis, productive TCRs from donors in an Asian-associated ancestry cluster reportedly carried fewer N-insertions than the cohort mean.

V was clipped by 2 bases and J by 3 bases; unmatched bases: 4. The CDR3 has 15 residues. Germline lookup yields CDR1 MGHRA and CDR2 YSYEKL. PCR involved 60 Vbeta and 13 Jbeta primers. This table comes from immunoSEQ multiplex PCR, and its TCRdb copy is limited to in-frame clones, with some not included. The table shows 100,000 or so clones, with 70% to 80% occurring only once. This receptor was identified in a woman aged 18-29 years in good health and CMV-seropositive. J is TRBJ1-1 and V is TRBV4-1; 9 bases fit TRBD1. The sample taken for sequencing was PBMCs. CDR3 nucleotides: TGCGCCAGCAGCCAACGACAGGGGGAGGACACTGAAGCTTTCTTT. Translated: CASSQRQGEDTEAFF.